The rows below give T cell receptor beta chains drawn from one sample of a study of blood T cell repertoires in COVID-19. The method was immunoSEQ multiplex PCR; TCRdb's version includes in-frame clones alone and lacks a portion of them. The repertoire holds more than 250,000 clones, with just over 85% as singletons. The specimen sequenced was PBMCs or T cells enriched from blood (not recorded which). The receptor source for this set is a woman in her late teens or twenties who had recovered from COVID-19. Each CDR3 is given with its conserved first and last residue. A D gene is named only where the DNA matches it firmly. Size tells how often a clone was seen (once, few, many) or the class of an expanded clone, and some rows leave it out.

CDR3 protein,CDR3 DNA,clone size,V gene,J gene,D gene
CARYRDRACEQYF,TGCGCCAGGTACCGGGACAGGGCTTGTGAGCAGTACTTC,NA,TRBV10-1,TRBJ2-7,TRBD1
CASSHRNRPFQETQYF,TGTGCCAGCAGCCACAGGAACAGACCATTCCAAGAGACCCAGTACTTC,NA,TRBV3-1/TRBV3-2,TRBJ2-5,NA
CASSPTAGHQPQHF,TGTGCCAGCAGCCCCACGGCGGGGCATCAGCCCCAGCATTTT,once,TRBV28,TRBJ1-5,NA
CASSIGQGGLTEAFF,TGCGCCAGCAGCATAGGACAGGGAGGTCTCACTGAAGCTTTCTTT,NA,TRBV5-1,TRBJ1-1,TRBD1
CAWNVRAHSGNTIYF,TGTGCCTGGAATGTCAGGGCCCACTCTGGAAACACCATATATTTT,NA,TRBV30,TRBJ1-3,NA
CASSRGLAGIYNEQFF,TGCGCCAGCAGCCGCGGACTAGCGGGAATCTACAATGAGCAGTTCTTC,NA,TRBV4-1,TRBJ2-1,TRBD2
CASSRPSIRGSPYNEQFF,TGTGCCAGCAGCCGACCGTCAATCCGAGGGTCACCCTACAATGAGCAGTTCTTC,NA,TRBV16,TRBJ2-1,NA
CASRDRVYDTEAFF,TGTGCCAGCAGGGACAGGGTCTATGACACTGAAGCTTTCTTT,once,TRBV2,TRBJ1-1,TRBD1
CSATGDLNTEAFF,TGCAGCGCCACGGGGGACCTGAACACTGAAGCTTTCTTT,NA,TRBV29-1,TRBJ1-1,NA
CASTMSGINNEQFF,TGTGCCAGCACTATGAGCGGGATCAACAATGAGCAGTTCTTC,NA,TRBV7-9,TRBJ2-1,TRBD2
CASSQRSEGESENTIYF,TGTGCCAGCAGCCAACGGTCCGAGGGGGAAAGCGAAAACACCATATATTTT,NA,TRBV3-1/TRBV3-2,TRBJ1-3,NA
CASSQEQGWGGYTF,TGCGCCAGCAGCCAAGAGCAGGGTTGGGGCGGCTACACCTTC,NA,TRBV4-1,TRBJ1-2,NA
CASSAGYEQYF,TGTGCCAGCAGTGCAGGCTACGAGCAGTACTTC,NA,TRBV27,TRBJ2-7,NA
CASSIEAGTTYEQYF,TGTGCCAGTAGTATAGAGGCAGGAACAACCTACGAGCAGTACTTC,NA,TRBV19,TRBJ2-7,NA
CATSTKRQRNQPQHF,TGTGCCACCAGCACCAAGCGACAGCGCAATCAGCCCCAGCATTTT,NA,TRBV15,TRBJ1-5,NA
CASSLGTGGNTEAFF,TGTGCCAGCAGCTTGGGGACAGGGGGGAACACTGAAGCTTTCTTT,NA,TRBV5-4,TRBJ1-1,TRBD1
CASNFPGTDTQYF,TGCGCCAGCAACTTCCCGGGCACAGATACGCAGTATTTT,few,TRBV5-1,TRBJ2-3,NA
CASSRTVANFYNSPLHF,TGTGCCAGCAGTCGAACAGTTGCCAATTTTTATAATTCACCCCTCCACTTT,few,TRBV6-6,TRBJ1-6,NA
CASSPGWGTEAFF,TGTGCCAGCAGCCCAGGGTGGGGCACTGAAGCTTTCTTT,NA,TRBV27,TRBJ1-1,NA
CASSRQGGETQYF,TGTGCCAGCAGTAGACAGGGGGGAGAGACCCAGTACTTC,NA,TRBV2,TRBJ2-5,TRBD1
CASSPGQHTGELFF,TGTGCCAGCAGTCCAGGACAGCACACCGGGGAGCTGTTTTTT,NA,TRBV2,TRBJ2-2,NA
CASSYSGADTDTQYF,TGTGCCAGCAGTTACTCGGGGGCAGACACAGATACGCAGTATTTT,NA,TRBV6-5,TRBJ2-3,NA
CASSLSSGELFF,TGTGCCAGCAGCCTTAGCTCCGGGGAGCTGTTTTTT,NA,TRBV13,TRBJ2-2,NA
CASSPGTGNLNIQYF,TGTGCCAGCTCACCGGGGACAGGGAATTTGAACATTCAGTACTTC,NA,TRBV18,TRBJ2-4,TRBD1
CASSESRREGSGNTIYF,TGCGCCAGCAGTGAGTCGAGAAGGGAGGGATCTGGAAACACCATATATTTT,NA,TRBV10-2,TRBJ1-3,NA
CASSTRDRGFHEQYF,TGTGCCAGCAGTACCCGGGACAGGGGCTTCCACGAGCAGTACTTC,NA,TRBV28,TRBJ2-7,TRBD1
CASSPVRVGELFF,TGTGCCAGCTCACCCGTAAGAGTAGGGGAGCTGTTTTTT,NA,TRBV18,TRBJ2-2,NA
CASSGTSGTPNQPQHF,TGTGCCAGCAGTGGTACGTCCGGGACACCGAATCAGCCCCAGCATTTT,NA,TRBV2,TRBJ1-5,NA
CASSLQGAETQYF,TGTGCCAGCAGCCTGCAGGGGGCGGAGACCCAGTACTTC,NA,TRBV9,TRBJ2-5,TRBD1
CASSLTAQPQHF,TGTGCCAGCAGCTTAACAGCTCAGCCCCAGCATTTT,few,TRBV7-9,TRBJ1-5,NA
CAWMFGPQGGYTF,TGTGCCTGGATGTTCGGGCCGCAGGGGGGCTACACCTTC,NA,TRBV30,TRBJ1-2,NA
CTSSVVESPGELFF,TGTACCAGCAGCGTAGTGGAGTCCCCCGGGGAGCTGTTTTTT,NA,TRBV9,TRBJ2-2,NA
CASSHPADNTYEQYF,TGTGCCAGCAGCCATCCCGCGGACAATACCTACGAGCAGTACTTC,NA,TRBV3-1/TRBV3-2,TRBJ2-7,NA
CASNRGRNTEAFF,TGTGCCAGCAACAGGGGGCGGAACACTGAAGCTTTCTTT,NA,TRBV2,TRBJ1-1,TRBD1
CASSLQGDQPQHF,TGTGCCAGCAGTCTACAGGGTGATCAGCCCCAGCATTTT,NA,TRBV7-6,TRBJ1-5,NA
CASSLALAGGSYNEQFF,TGTGCCAGCAGCTTAGCGCTAGCGGGGGGTTCCTACAATGAGCAGTTCTTC,NA,TRBV7-6,TRBJ2-1,TRBD2
CASSWDPTSDEQYF,TGTGCCAGCAGCTGGGACCCCACTAGCGACGAGCAGTACTTC,NA,TRBV7-9,TRBJ2-7,TRBD2
CASSFTGTSKSRDTQYF,TGCGCCAGCAGCTTTACCGGGACTAGCAAGTCTCGGGATACGCAGTATTTT,NA,TRBV5-1,TRBJ2-3,TRBD2
CASSPPGGTGVYEQYF,TGTGCCAGCTCACCTCCAGGGGGGACAGGAGTCTACGAGCAGTACTTC,NA,TRBV18,TRBJ2-7,TRBD1
CASSPFQGSGANVLTF,TGTGCCAGCTCACCTTTCCAGGGATCTGGGGCCAACGTCCTGACTTTC,once,TRBV18,TRBJ2-6,NA
CASSVEAGAGNTIYF,TGTGCCAGCAGCGTAGAAGCAGGGGCTGGAAACACCATATATTTT,NA,TRBV9,TRBJ1-3,NA
CASTQGENTEAFF,TGTGCCAGCACCCAGGGGGAGAACACTGAAGCTTTCTTT,NA,TRBV11-2,TRBJ1-1,TRBD1
CASSYLNRGETQYF,TGTGCCAGTAGTTATTTGAACAGGGGCGAGACCCAGTACTTC,NA,TRBV19,TRBJ2-5,TRBD1
CASSLGRTSGDTGELFF,TGTGCCAGCAGCTTGGGCCGGACTAGCGGAGACACCGGGGAGCTGTTTTTT,NA,TRBV13,TRBJ2-2,TRBD2
CASSKPGLAGVGELFF,TGTGCCAGCTCAAAACCGGGACTAGCGGGAGTCGGGGAGCTGTTTTTT,once,TRBV18,TRBJ2-2,TRBD2
CASSEGAVTDTQYF,TGTGCCAGCAGCGAAGGTGCGGTCACAGATACGCAGTATTTT,NA,TRBV2,TRBJ2-3,NA
CASSGAGEETQYF,TGCGCCAGCAGCGGAGCCGGGGAAGAGACCCAGTACTTC,NA,TRBV5-1,TRBJ2-5,NA
CASTTEGQGFYEQYF,TGTGCCAGCACTACGGAGGGACAGGGGTTCTACGAGCAGTACTTC,NA,TRBV28,TRBJ2-7,TRBD1
CASSPQGRASEAFF,TGCGCCAGCAGCCCCCAGGGCAGGGCCTCTGAAGCTTTCTTT,NA,TRBV4-1,TRBJ1-1,NA
CASIPIGGIGELFF,TGTGCCAGCATCCCCATTGGGGGGATCGGGGAGCTGTTTTTT,NA,TRBV6-5,TRBJ2-2,NA
CASDSGGRTEAFF,TGCGCCAGCGATTCGGGGGGAAGGACTGAAGCTTTCTTT,NA,TRBV5-1,TRBJ1-1,NA
CASSLGQGKNTEAFF,TGTGCCAGCAGCTTAGGACAGGGGAAAAACACTGAAGCTTTCTTT,NA,TRBV7-9,TRBJ1-1,TRBD1
CASSLGRDQPQHF,TGTGCCAGCAGCTTGGGGCGGGATCAGCCCCAGCATTTT,NA,TRBV5-8,TRBJ1-5,NA
CASSQAVDTEAFF,TGCGCCAGCAGCCAAGCGGTGGACACTGAAGCTTTCTTT,NA,TRBV4-1,TRBJ1-1,NA
CASSSFLVSSYNSPLHF,TGTGCCAGCAGTTCCTTTCTGGTCAGCTCCTATAATTCACCCCTCCACTTT,NA,TRBV27,TRBJ1-6,NA
CASSRDTGKTLPSYEQYF,TGTGCCAGCTCACGGGACACCGGAAAAACCCTCCCCAGCTACGAGCAGTACTTC,few,TRBV18,TRBJ2-7,NA
CASRPSPGEYGYTF,TGTGCCAGCAGACCTTCCCCGGGTGAGTATGGCTACACCTTC,NA,TRBV21-1,TRBJ1-2,NA
CASSLGQGGNTEAFF,TGTGCCAGCAGCTTAGGGCAGGGAGGGAACACTGAAGCTTTCTTT,NA,TRBV11-2,TRBJ1-1,NA